These 11 T cell receptor beta chains originate from one sample sequenced in a study of cytomegalovirus exposure and HLA in healthy donors. The study ran its PCR with 60 Vbeta and 13 Jbeta primers. The repertoire was sequenced with immunoSEQ multiplex PCR; TCRdb's copy has only in-frame clones and lacks some. The listing contains under 200,000 clones. Source material: PBMCs. These receptors came from a young woman in good health and CMV-seropositive.

The CDR3 nucleotides are TGTGCCAGCAGCCCTTCCCCTAGTTCCACAGATACGCAGTATTTT. Its translation: CASSPSPSSTDTQYF. The chain has TRBV4-2 and TRBJ2-3; D not resolved. Germline values: CDR1 LGHNA, CDR2 YNFKEQ. The ends were cut back, 4 bases at V and 2 bases at J, with 13 bases in the middle. This CDR3 is 15 amino acids long.

The V and J genes are TRBV29-1 and TRBJ2-5; TRBD2 matches at 12 bases. Germline CDR1 SQVTM, CDR2 ANQGSEA. Germline trimming cut 5 bases from V and 2 bases from J; bases unmatched to any gene: 12. The length of the CDR3 is 17 residues. The CDR3 reads CSVWPGLAGSKQETQYF. The DNA for the CDR3 is TGCAGCGTTTGGCCCGGACTAGCGGGGAGCAAACAAGAGACCCAGTACTTC.

The rearrangement uses TRBV2 and TRBJ2-7, with 10 positions matching TRBD1. V lost 7 bases and J lost 7; bases outside the gene matches: 10. Germline V CDR1 and CDR2: SNHLY, FYNNEI. The CDR3 loop spans 14 amino acids. The DNA of the CDR3 is TGTGCCAGCACCCAGACAGACAGGGGGCAGGAGCAGTACTTC. It encodes CASTQTDRGQEQYF.

This chain connects TRBV9 to TRBJ2-3; possibly TRBD1 for D (6 bases). Germline CDR1 is SGDLS and CDR2 is YYNGEE. The CDR3 totals 15 residues. V lost 0 bases and J lost 3, with 11 bases in between. The chain's CDR3 is CASSVASTGTDTQYF. The DNA for the CDR3 is TGTGCCAGCAGCGTAGCATCCACAGGGACAGATACGCAGTATTTT.

The J gene is TRBJ1-1, the V gene TRBV9, with D possibly matching TRBD1 (6 bases). This CDR3 contains 15 residues. The V end lost 4 bases, the J end lost 5 bases, and 18 bases lay between the germline ends. Per the germline V gene, CDR1 is SGDLS and CDR2 is YYNGEE. The CDR3 reads CASSPYQGRGTEAFF. CDR3 coding DNA: TGTGCCAGCAGCCCGTACCAGGGGCGGGGGACTGAAGCTTTCTTT.

The CDR3 DNA reads as TGTGCCAGCAGCCGACAAAACAGGGGAGCTAACTATGGCTACACCTTC. This gives the protein CASSRQNRGANYGYTF. The chain employs TRBV4-2 and TRBJ1-2; 7 bases are a match to TRBD1. The CDR3 runs to 16 residues. V trimming: 4 bases; J trimming: 0 bases; junction bases outside the gene matches: 8. The germline gives CDR1 LGHNA, CDR2 YNFKEQ.

This chain links TRBV2 with TRBJ2-3; 13 bases fit TRBD2. This CDR3 contains 15 residues. The ends lost 11 bases at V and 2 bases at J; junction bases unmatched: 7. Germline V lookup: CDR1 SNHLY, CDR2 FYNNEI. The CDR3, as DNA: TGTGCCTCCAAGGGGACTAGCGGGGCCACAGATACGCAGTATTTT. Translation gives CASKGTSGATDTQYF. Supplemented by reference TRBV2 and TRBJ2-3, the full variable domain reads EPEVTQTPSHQVTQMGQEVILRCVPISNHLYFYWYRQILGQKVEFLVSFYNNEISEKSEIFDDQFSVERPDGSNFTLKIRSTKLEDSAMYFCASKGTSGATDTQYFGPGTRLTVL.

V usage is TRBV4-1 and J usage is TRBJ2-2; 7 nucleotides agree with TRBD2. Germline CDR1 is MGHRA and CDR2 is YSYEKL. This CDR3 spans 14 amino acids. V lost 2 bases to trimming and J lost 4 bases; unmatched junction nucleotides: 1. CDR3 loop: CASSQQRGTGELFF. As DNA, the CDR3 is TGCGCCAGCAGCCAACAGCGGGGCACCGGGGAGCTGTTTTTT.

The chain employs TRBV4-2 and TRBJ2-1, with 7 positions matching TRBD2. The germline V gene has CDR1 LGHNA and CDR2 YNFKEQ. This CDR3 spans 19 amino acids. V was pared by 4 bases and J by 1 base, with 16 bases of the junction left unmatched. In nucleotides, the CDR3 is TGTGCCAGCAGCCCCAGGCACCGGAGCGGGGACCTTTCCTACAATGAGCAGTTCTTC. Its translation is CASSPRHRSGDLSYNEQFF.

The J gene is TRBJ2-3, the V gene TRBV5-1; D perhaps matches TRBD2 (6 bases). CDR3 length: 16 residues. Germline V gene data show CDR1 as SGHRS and CDR2 as YFSETQ. The germline V and J ends were trimmed by 4 bases and 4 bases, with 19 bases remaining between them. The DNA of the CDR3 is TGCGCCAGCAGCCACCAAGGCGGGGCTGGAGCAGATACGCAGTATTTT. Translation: CASSHQGGAGADTQYF.

J is TRBJ2-7 and V is TRBV5-8, with unresolved D. The CDR3 is made up of 16 amino acids. The germline V gene encodes CDR1 SGHTS and CDR2 YDEGEE. Trimming left V 5 bases short and J 2 bases short, with 20 bases between. The CDR3 DNA reads as TGTGCCAGCAGTCCGAGACCCCACGGAGACCCCTACGAGCAGTACTTC. Translating gives CASSPRPHGDPYEQYF.